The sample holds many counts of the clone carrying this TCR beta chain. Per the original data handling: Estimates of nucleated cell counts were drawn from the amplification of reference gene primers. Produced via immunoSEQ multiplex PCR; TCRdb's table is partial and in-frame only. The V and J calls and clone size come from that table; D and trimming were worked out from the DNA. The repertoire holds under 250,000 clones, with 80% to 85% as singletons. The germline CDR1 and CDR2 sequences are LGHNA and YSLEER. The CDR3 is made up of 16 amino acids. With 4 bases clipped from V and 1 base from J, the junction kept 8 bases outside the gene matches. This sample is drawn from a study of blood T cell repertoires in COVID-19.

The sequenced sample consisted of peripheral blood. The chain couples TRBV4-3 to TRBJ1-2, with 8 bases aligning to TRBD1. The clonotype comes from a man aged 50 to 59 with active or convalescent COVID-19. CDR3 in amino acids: CASSRTLDRVNYGYTF. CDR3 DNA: TGCGCCAGCAGCCGGACTCTGGACAGGGTTAACTATGGCTACACCTTC.